A single sample gave rise to the 4 T cell receptor beta chains below, sequenced in a study of cytomegalovirus exposure and HLA in healthy donors. PCR primers comprised 60 Vbeta and 13 Jbeta primers. Only in-frame clones appear in the TCRdb table, and some are missing; sequencing was by immunoSEQ multiplex PCR. The top ten clones hold under 3.5% of a sample with roughly 130,000 clones, more than 65% of them seen once. Sequencing input: PBMCs. The receptor set was obtained from a man aged 45-65 years in good health and CMV-seronegative.

The chain couples TRBV6-5 to TRBJ1-1; D is unclear. V shed 2 bases and J shed 8 bases, with 15 bases lying between them. The CDR3 sequence is 14 residues long. CDR1 is MNHEY, CDR2 SVGAGI, per germline. CDR3: CASSYVRGLGEAFF. The CDR3 DNA is TGTGCCAGCAGTTACGTGAGAGGGCTGGGGGAAGCTTTCTTT.

This sequence joins TRBV9 and TRBJ2-3; TRBD2 matches at 8 bases. This CDR3 is 16 amino acids long. Germline assignment: CDR1 SGDLS and CDR2 YYNGEE. The V segment lost 1 base and the J segment 6 bases; nucleotides outside the gene matches: 10. The CDR3 here is CASSVRAGETGDTQYF. The CDR3 nucleotides are TGTGCCAGCAGCGTACGAGCGGGGGAAACAGGGGATACGCAGTATTTT. The full variable domain, completed using reference TRBV9 and TRBJ2-3, is DSGVTQTPKHLITATGQRVTLRCSPRSGDLSVYWYQQSLDQGLQFLIQYYNGEERAKGNILERFSAQQFPDLHSELNLSSLELGDSALYFCASSVRAGETGDTQYFGPGTRLTVL.

This clone was detected only a few times. The chain combines TRBV7-8 with TRBJ2-5; D possibly corresponds to TRBD1 (6 bases). Germline-derived CDR1 and CDR2 are SGHVS and FQNEAQ. V gave up 5 bases and J gave up 1 base, with 14 bases separating them. This CDR3 spans 15 amino acids. CDR3 sequence: CASSPPQGRQETQYF. The CDR3 DNA reads as TGTGCCAGCAGCCCCCCGCAGGGGCGCCAAGAGACCCAGTACTTC.

This clone was detected only once. The gene calls are TRBV4-3 and TRBJ1-3, with D unresolved. Per the germline V gene, CDR1 is LGHNA and CDR2 is YSLEER. V lost 2 bases to trimming and J lost 0 bases, with 8 bases between them. This CDR3 comprises 15 residues. CDR3 in DNA: TGCGCCAGCAGCCAACTCCGCTACTCTGGAAACACCATATATTTT. Its translation: CASSQLRYSGNTIYF.